This TCR beta chain is drawn from a study of Tregs in tolerant kidney transplant recipients. Findings and caveats of the study: No direct test of biological reproducibility was done here.

Germline V gene sequence: CDR1 DFQATT, CDR2 SNEGSKA (reference sequence). The CDR3 contains 15 residues. This table comes from immunoSEQ multiplex PCR, and its TCRdb copy is limited to in-frame clones, with some not included. This repertoire includes about 48,000 clones. In the case of this clone: Its antigen is not known. The CDR3 is cut off 3 residues early in the read; its end comes from the germline J gene.

The specimen comprised CD4+ T cells from blood, sampled before the transplant. The source of this sequence is a human donor who received a combined kidney and bone marrow transplant. V is TRBV20-1 and J is TRBJ1-2; 7 bases align to TRBD1. The CDR3 DNA, read in part, is TGCAGTGCTAGAGTAGAGACAGGGTACGTAGGAGGC. Translated: CSARVETGYVGG. The full CDR3 protein reads CSARVETGYVGGYTF.